This T cell receptor (beta chain) was sequenced during a study of CD8 T cells in ankylosing spondylitis. Study results and limitations: It was reported that disease-linked clones were significantly enriched in matched ankylosing spondylitis synovial fluid. Peripheral blood samples showed relatively rare disease-linked clones, and these clones were CD8+.

Trimming cost V 5 bases and J 5 bases; bases outside gene matches: 7. CDR3 length equals 14 residues. Turning to this clonotype: Its specificity is unknown.

With molecular barcodes, quantitative 5'-RACE was used to make the TCR beta libraries. TCRdb ran MiXCR on the 5' RACE reads and lists one entry per CDR3 protein. In the table there are 200,000 to 300,000 distinct CDR3 sequences, 20% to 30% of which are singletons. The sequence was collected from a male donor with ankylosing spondylitis or in good health (not recorded which). Sequenced input: blood, either unsorted or a sorted T cell fraction (not recorded which). This chain uses TRBV12-3 or TRBV12-4 with TRBJ2-3; TRBD1 agrees at 7 bases. CDR3 in DNA: TGTGCCAGCAGTAAAGGTCGGGACAGAGATACGCAGTATTTT. Its protein is CASSKGRDRDTQYF.